The T cell receptor (beta chain) described here comes from a study of T-cell reconstitution after alpha-beta-depleted transplantation in children. Unique molecular identifiers were built into the TCRbeta library. TCRdb re-analysed the PCR reads in MiXCR, keeping a single row per CDR3 protein. The repertoire holds some 500,000 distinct CDR3 sequences, with about 17% as singletons. The length of the CDR3 is 15 residues. Trimming pared 4 bases from V and 3 bases from J, leaving 16 bases between. Material: PBMCs from the stem cell graft donor, obtained from the stem cell graft. The clonotype comes from a human donor who donated a stem cell graft to a child with acute lymphoblastic leukemia. The V gene is TRBV12-3 or TRBV12-4, the J gene TRBJ2-7, with D maybe TRBD1 (6 bases). As DNA, the CDR3 is TGTGCCAGCAGTTCCCTACGGGACACCTACTACGAGCAGTACTTC. Protein product: CASSSLRDTYYEQYF.